Below are 6 T cell receptor beta chains sequenced from a single sample in a study of blood T cells in healthy people across ages. The second PCR ran about 6 to 11 cycles with a sample-barcoded 5' primer and J-beta primers. TCRdb re-called the 5' RACE reads with MiXCR, one entry per CDR3 protein. The sample shows hundreds of thousands of distinct CDR3 sequences, about 51% of them seen only once. What was sequenced was blood. These receptors were taken from a woman over 75 in good health.

Turning to this clonotype: A read error may be the cause here, since a much bigger clone is one base away. The V gene is TRBV6-5, the J gene TRBJ1-2; D is undetermined. The CDR3 spans 15 residues. Germline lookup yields CDR1 MNHEY and CDR2 SVGAGI. CDR3 DNA sequence: TGTACCAGCAGTTACTCTTTCGGCAAGGAATATGGCTACACCTTC. Its protein product is CTSSYSFGKEYGYTF.

The rearrangement uses TRBV5-1 and TRBJ1-6; no firm D call. V was trimmed by 4 bases and J by 5 bases, leaving 16 bases between them. The germline CDR1 and CDR2 sequences are SGHRS and YFSETQ. The CDR3 runs to 16 residues. DNA of the CDR3: TGCGCCAGCAGCCCCGGATCGGGCGGAAATAATTCACCCCTCCACTTT. This encodes CASSPGSGGNNSPLHF.

The chain is built from TRBV20-1 and TRBJ1-4, with 10 positions matching TRBD1. The length of the CDR3 is 14 residues. The germline CDR1 and CDR2 sequences are DFQATT and SNEGSKA (reference sequence). Trimming at V came to 3 bases and at J to 5 bases, leaving 3 bases not matched to a gene. CDR3 DNA: TGCAGTGCTAGGCCGGGACAGGGGAATGAAAAACTGTTTTTT. Translation gives CSARPGQGNEKLFF.

The chain couples TRBV2 to TRBJ2-7; D call uncertain. The V gene lost 1 base and the J gene lost 5 bases, with 9 bases spanning the gap. The CDR3 extends over 13 amino acids. Germline CDR1 SNHLY, CDR2 FYNNEI. The CDR3, as DNA: TGTGCCAGCAGTGAAGTCATGGTCCACGAGCAGTACTTC. It specifies CASSEVMVHEQYF.

In its sample, this clonotype was seen a few times. The rearrangement uses TRBV7-4 and TRBJ1-4, with D hard to call. V was clipped by 6 bases and J by 8 bases, with 13 bases between them. Per the germline V gene, CDR1 is SGHVT and CDR2 is SQSDAQ. The CDR3 runs 13 residues. The CDR3 is CASRSCSVEKLFF. The CDR3 nucleotides read TGTGCCAGCAGATCCTGCTCCGTCGAAAAACTGTTTTTT.

The CDR3 DNA reads TGTGCCAGCAGGCCTCGAGGCGGGGAGCTGTTTTTT. Protein sequence: CASRPRGGELFF. J is TRBJ2-2 and V is TRBV7-7; no clear D. Between the trimmed V and J ends, which lost 6 bases and 7 bases, there was a span of 9 bases. Germline V gene sequence: CDR1 SSHAT, CDR2 FNYEAQ (reference sequence). The CDR3 has 12 residues.